These 4 T cell receptor beta chains were all obtained from the same sample, sequenced in a study of T cell repertoires in cytomegalovirus infection. One entry per CDR3 protein, called by TCRdb with MiXCR from the reads. The sample contains roughly 230,000 distinct CDR3 sequences, about a sixth of which appear only once. The sequencing input was CD8+ T cells from PBMCs. The receptors were gathered from a human donor in good health (CMV status not recorded). Some clones in this sample may be carry-over from other donors' samples.

This chain joins TRBV29-1 and TRBJ2-7; TRBD1 might be the D (5 bases). This CDR3 contains 10 residues. The ends were cut back, 6 bases at V and 5 bases at J, with 8 bases in the middle. Per germline, CDR1 SQVTM and CDR2 ANQGSEA. The CDR3 loop reads CSVVQDEQYF. Written as DNA, the CDR3 is TGCAGCGTCGTACAGGACGAGCAGTACTTC.

The V call is TRBV2, the J call TRBJ2-7; TRBD2 might be the D (5 bases). Trimming took off 6 bases at V and 1 base at J, with 16 bases between the two ends. CDR3 length: 15 residues. The germline gives CDR1 SNHLY, CDR2 FYNNEI. In nucleotides, the CDR3 is TGTGCCAGCAGCCTAGGGAGCACCGGGTCCTACGAGCAGTACTTC. It yields the protein CASSLGSTGSYEQYF.

This clonotype was detected a few times. The V call is TRBV28, the J call TRBJ2-3, with 7 bases fitting TRBD1. CDR3 size: 15 residues. Trimming took 3 bases from V and 2 from J; bases not matched to a gene: 5. CDR1 and CDR2 (germline): MDHEN, SYDVKM. The CDR3 reads CASSLTGTYTDTQYF. The CDR3 DNA follows: TGTGCCAGCAGTTTGACAGGGACCTACACAGATACGCAGTATTTT.

This chain connects TRBV7-4 to TRBJ2-7; D is possibly TRBD2 (7 bases). Trimming cost V 6 bases and J 3 bases, with 15 bases left between them. Germline V gene sequence: CDR1 SGHVT, CDR2 SQSDAQ. The CDR3 is made up of 14 amino acids. The CDR3 loop reads CASSDGGRLYEQYF. CDR3 DNA sequence: TGTGCCAGCAGTGACGGGGGGCGACTCTACGAGCAGTACTTC.